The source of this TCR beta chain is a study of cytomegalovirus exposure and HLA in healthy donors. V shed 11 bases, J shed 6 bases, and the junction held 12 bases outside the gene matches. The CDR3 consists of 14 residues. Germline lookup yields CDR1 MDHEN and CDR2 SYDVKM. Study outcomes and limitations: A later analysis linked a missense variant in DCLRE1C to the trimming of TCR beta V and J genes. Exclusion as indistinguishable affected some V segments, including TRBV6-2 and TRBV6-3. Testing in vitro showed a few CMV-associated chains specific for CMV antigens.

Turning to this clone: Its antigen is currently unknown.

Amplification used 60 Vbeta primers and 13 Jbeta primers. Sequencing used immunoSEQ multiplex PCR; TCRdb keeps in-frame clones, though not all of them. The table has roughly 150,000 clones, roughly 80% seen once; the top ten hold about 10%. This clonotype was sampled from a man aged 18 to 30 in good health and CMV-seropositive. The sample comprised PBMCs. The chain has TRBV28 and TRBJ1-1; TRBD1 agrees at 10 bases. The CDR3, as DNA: TGTGCCGGGCGCGACAGGGGGCTTGTGGCTGAAGCTTTCTTT. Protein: CAGRDRGLVAEAFF.